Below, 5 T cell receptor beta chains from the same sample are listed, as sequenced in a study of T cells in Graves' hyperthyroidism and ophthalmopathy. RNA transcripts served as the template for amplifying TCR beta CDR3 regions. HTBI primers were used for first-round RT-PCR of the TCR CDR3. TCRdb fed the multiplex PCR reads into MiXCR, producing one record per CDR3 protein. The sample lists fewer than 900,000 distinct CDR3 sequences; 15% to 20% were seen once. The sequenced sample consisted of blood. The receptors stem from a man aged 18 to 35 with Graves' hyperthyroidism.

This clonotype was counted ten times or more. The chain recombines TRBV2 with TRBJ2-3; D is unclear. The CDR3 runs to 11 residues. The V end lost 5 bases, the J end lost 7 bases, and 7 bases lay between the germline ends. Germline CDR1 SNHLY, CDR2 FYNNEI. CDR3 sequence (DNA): TGTGCCAGCAGTCCCCAGAATACGCAGTATTTT. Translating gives CASSPQNTQYF.

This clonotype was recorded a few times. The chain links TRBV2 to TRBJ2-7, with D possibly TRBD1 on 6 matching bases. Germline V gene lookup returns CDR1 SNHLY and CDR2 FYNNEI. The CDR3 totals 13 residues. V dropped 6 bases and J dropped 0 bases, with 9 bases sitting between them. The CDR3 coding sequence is TGTGCCAGCAGCGGACAGCCCTCCTACGAGCAGTACTTC. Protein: CASSGQPSYEQYF.

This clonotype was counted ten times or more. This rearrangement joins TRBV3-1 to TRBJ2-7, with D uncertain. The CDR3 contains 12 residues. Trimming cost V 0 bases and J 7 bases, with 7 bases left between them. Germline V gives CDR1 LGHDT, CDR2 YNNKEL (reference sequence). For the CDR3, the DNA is TGTGCCAGCAGCCAAGATGGACGTGAGCAGTACTTC. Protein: CASSQDGREQYF.

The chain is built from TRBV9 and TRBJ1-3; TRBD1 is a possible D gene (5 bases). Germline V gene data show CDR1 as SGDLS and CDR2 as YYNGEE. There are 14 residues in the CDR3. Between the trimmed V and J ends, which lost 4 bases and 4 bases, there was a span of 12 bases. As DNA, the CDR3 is TGTGCCAGCAGCATAACGACAGACGGAAACACCATATATTTT. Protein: CASSITTDGNTIYF.

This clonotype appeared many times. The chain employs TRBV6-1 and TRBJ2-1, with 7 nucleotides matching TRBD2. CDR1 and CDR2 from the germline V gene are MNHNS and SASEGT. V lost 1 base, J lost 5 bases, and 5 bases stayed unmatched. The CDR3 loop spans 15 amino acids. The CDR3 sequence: CASSEEWTRDNEQFF. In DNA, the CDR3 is TGTGCCAGCAGTGAAGAGTGGACTAGAGACAATGAGCAGTTCTTC.